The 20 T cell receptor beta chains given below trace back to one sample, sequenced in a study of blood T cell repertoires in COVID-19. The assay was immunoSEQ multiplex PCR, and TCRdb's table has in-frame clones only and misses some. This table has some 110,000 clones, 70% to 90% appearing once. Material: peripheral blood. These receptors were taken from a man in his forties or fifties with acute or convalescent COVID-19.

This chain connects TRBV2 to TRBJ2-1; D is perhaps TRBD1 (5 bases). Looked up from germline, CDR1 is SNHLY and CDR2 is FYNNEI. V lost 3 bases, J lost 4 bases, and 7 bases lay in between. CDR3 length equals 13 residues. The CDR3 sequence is CASSEGPYNEQFF. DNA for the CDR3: TGTGCCAGCAGTGAGGGGCCTTACAATGAGCAGTTCTTC.

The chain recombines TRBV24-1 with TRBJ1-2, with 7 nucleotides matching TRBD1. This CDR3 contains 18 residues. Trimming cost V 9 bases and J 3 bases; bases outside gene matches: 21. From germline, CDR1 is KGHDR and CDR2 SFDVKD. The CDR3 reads CATRLPPGQELFYYGYTF. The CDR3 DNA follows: TGTGCCACCCGACTTCCACCAGGACAGGAACTATTTTACTATGGCTACACCTTC.

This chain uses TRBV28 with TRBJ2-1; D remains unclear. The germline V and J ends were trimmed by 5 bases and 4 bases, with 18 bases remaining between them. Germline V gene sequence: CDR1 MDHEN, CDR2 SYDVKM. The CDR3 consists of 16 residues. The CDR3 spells CASSPFITILYNEQFF. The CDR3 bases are TGTGCCAGCAGTCCGTTCATCACCATTCTATACAATGAGCAGTTCTTC.

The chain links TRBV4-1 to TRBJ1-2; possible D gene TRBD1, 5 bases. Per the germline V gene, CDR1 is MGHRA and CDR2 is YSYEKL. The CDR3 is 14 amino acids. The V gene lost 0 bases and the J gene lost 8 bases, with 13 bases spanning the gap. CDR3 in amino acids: CASSQDAGGWGYTF. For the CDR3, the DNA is TGCGCCAGCAGCCAAGATGCGGGGGGTTGGGGCTACACCTTC.

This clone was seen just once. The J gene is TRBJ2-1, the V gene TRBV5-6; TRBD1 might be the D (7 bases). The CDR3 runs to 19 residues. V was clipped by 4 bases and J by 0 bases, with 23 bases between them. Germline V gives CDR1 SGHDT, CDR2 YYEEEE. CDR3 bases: TGTGCCAGCAGCCGAGCGGGCAGGGGGTATCGAAGCTCCTACAATGAGCAGTTCTTC. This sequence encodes CASSRAGRGYRSSYNEQFF.

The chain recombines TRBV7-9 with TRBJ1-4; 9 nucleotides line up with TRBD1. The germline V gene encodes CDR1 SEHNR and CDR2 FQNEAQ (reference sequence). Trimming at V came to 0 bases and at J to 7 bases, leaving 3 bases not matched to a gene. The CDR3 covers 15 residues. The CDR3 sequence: CASSLATGGSEKLFF. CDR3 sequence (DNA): TGTGCCAGCAGCTTAGCAACAGGGGGCTCTGAAAAACTGTTTTTT.

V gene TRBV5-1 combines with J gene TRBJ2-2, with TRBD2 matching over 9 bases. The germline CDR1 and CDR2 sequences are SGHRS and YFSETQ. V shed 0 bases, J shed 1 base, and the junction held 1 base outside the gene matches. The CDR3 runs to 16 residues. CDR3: CASSLGLAENTGELFF. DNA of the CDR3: TGCGCCAGCAGCTTGGGACTAGCGGAGAACACCGGGGAGCTGTTTTTT. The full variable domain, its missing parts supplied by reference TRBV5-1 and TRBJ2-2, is KAGVTQTPRYLIKTRGQQVTLSCSPISGHRSVSWYQQTPGQGLQFLFEYFSETQRNKGNFPGRFSGRQFSNSRSEMNVSTLELGDSALYLCASSLGLAENTGELFFGEGSRLTVL.

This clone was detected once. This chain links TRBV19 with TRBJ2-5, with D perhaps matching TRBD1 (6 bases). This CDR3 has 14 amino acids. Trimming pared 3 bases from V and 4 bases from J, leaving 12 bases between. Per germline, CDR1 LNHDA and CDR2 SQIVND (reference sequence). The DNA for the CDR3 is TGTGCCAGTAGTATCAGGACAGATTTAGAGACCCAGTACTTC. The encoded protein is CASSIRTDLETQYF. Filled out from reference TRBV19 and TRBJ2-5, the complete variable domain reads DGGITQSPKYLFRKEGQNVTLSCEQNLNHDAMYWYRQDPGQGLRLIYYSQIVNDFQKGDIAEGYSVSREKKESFPLTVTSAQKNPTAFYLCASSIRTDLETQYFGPGTRLLVL.

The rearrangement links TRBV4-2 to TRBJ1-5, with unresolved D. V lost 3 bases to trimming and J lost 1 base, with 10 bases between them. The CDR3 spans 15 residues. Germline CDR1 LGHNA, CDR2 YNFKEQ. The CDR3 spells CASSQETGSNQPQHF. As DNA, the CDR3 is TGTGCCAGCAGCCAGGAGACTGGGAGCAATCAGCCCCAGCATTTT.

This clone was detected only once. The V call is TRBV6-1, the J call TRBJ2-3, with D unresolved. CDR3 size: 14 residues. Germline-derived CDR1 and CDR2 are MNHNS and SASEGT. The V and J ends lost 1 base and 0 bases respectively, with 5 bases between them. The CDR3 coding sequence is TGTGCCAGCAGTGAAGAAATAAGCACAGATACGCAGTATTTT. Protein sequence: CASSEEISTDTQYF.

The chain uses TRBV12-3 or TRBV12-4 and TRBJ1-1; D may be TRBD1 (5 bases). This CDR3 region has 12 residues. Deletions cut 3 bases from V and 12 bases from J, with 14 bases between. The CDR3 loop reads CASSFGDSRTFF. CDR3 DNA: TGTGCCAGCAGTTTCGGGGACTCGAGGACTTTCTTT.

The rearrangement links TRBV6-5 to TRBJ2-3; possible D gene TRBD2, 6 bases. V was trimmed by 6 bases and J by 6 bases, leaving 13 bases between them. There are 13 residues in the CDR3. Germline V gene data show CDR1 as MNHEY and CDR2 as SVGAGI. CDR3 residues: CASSPLGGDTQYF. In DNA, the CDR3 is TGTGCCAGCAGCCCGCTTGGGGGGGATACGCAGTATTTT.

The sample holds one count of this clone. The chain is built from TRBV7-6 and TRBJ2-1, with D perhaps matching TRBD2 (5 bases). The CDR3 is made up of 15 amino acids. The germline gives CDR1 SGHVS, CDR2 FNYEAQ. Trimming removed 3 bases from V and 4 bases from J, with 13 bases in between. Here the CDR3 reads CASSLEDLGYNEQFF. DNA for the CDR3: TGTGCCAGCAGCTTGGAGGATCTGGGGTACAATGAGCAGTTCTTC.

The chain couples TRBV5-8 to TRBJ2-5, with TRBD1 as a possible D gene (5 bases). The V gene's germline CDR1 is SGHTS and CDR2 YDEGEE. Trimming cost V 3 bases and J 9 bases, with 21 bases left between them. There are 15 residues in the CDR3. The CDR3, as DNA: TGTGCCAGCAGCTCGCCAGGAAGTGGGAAAGGGGCCCAGTACTTC. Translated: CASSSPGSGKGAQYF.

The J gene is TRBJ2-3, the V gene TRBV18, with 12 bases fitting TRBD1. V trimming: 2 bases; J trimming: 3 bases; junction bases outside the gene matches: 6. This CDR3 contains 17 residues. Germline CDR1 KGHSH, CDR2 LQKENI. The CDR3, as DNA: TGTGCCAGCTCACCATCGGGACAGGGGGCGCGGACAGATACGCAGTATTTT. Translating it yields CASSPSGQGARTDTQYF.

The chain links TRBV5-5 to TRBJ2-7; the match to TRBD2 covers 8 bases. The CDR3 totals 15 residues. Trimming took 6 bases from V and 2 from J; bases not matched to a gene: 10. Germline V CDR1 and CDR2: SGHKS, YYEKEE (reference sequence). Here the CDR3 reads CASTRTGGETYEQYF. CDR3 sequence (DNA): TGTGCCAGCACCCGCACCGGGGGGGAGACCTACGAGCAGTACTTC.

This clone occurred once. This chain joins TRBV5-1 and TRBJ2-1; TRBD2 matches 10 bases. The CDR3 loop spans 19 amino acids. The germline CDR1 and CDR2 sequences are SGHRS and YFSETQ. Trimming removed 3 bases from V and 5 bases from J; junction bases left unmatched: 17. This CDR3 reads CASSSSGTSVSYLNNEQFF. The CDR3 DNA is TGCGCCAGCAGCTCTTCCGGGACTAGCGTGTCTTATTTAAACAATGAGCAGTTCTTC.

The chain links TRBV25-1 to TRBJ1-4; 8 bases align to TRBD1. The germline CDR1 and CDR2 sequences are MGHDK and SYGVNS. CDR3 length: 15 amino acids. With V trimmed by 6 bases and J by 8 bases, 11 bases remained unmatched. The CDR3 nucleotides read TGTGCCAGCAGGGACAGGGAACTGGGGAGGGAAAAACTGTTTTTT. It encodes CASRDRELGREKLFF.

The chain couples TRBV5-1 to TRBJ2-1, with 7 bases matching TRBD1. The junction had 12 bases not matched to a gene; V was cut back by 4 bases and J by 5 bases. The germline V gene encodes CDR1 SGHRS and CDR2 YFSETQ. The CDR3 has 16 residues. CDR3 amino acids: CASSLLTGVGDNEQFF. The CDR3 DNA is TGCGCCAGCAGCCTCCTAACAGGGGTTGGTGACAATGAGCAGTTCTTC.

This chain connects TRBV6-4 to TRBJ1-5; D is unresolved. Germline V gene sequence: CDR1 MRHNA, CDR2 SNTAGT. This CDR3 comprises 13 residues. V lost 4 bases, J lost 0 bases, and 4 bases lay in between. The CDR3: CASSVDSNQPQHF. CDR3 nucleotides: TGTGCCAGCAGTGTAGATAGCAATCAGCCCCAGCATTTT.